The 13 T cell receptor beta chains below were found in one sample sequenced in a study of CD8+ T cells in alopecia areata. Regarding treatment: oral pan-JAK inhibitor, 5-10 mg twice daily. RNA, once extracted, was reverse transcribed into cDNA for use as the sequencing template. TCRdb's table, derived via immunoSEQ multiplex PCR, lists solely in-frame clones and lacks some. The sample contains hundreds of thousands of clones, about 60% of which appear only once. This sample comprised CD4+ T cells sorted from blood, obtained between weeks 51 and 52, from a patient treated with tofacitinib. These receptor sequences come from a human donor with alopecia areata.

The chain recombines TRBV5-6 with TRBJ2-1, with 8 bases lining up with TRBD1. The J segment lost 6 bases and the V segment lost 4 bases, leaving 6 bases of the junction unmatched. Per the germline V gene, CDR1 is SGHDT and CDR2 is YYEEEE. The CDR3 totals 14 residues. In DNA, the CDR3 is TGTGCCAGCAGCACCCGACAGGGGAGCAATGAGCAGTTCTTC. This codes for CASSTRQGSNEQFF. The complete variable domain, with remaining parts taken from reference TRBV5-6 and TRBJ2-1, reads DAGVTQSPTHLIKTRGQQVTLRCSPKSGHDTVSWYQQALGQGPQFIFQYYEEEERQRGNFPDRFSGHQFPNYSSELNVNALLLGDSALYLCASSTRQGSNEQFFGPGTRLTVL.

The CDR3, as DNA: TGTGCCAGCAGCCCTTATAGTGGGTCCGGGGAGCTGTTTTTT. Residues: CASSPYSGSGELFF. The V and J genes are TRBV9 and TRBJ2-2; D not resolved. In germline, CDR1 is SGDLS, CDR2 YYNGEE. The V end lost 4 bases, the J end lost 6 bases, and 13 bases lay between the germline ends. The CDR3 is 14 residues long.

The CDR3 reads CASSTRRVDEQYF. CDR3 sequence (DNA): TGTGCCAGCTCGACGCGCCGGGTCGACGAGCAGTACTTC. The chain uses TRBV18 and TRBJ2-7; D is unclear. Germline values: CDR1 KGHSH, CDR2 LQKENI. CDR3 length equals 13 residues. Trimming removed 6 bases from V and 5 bases from J, with 14 bases in between.

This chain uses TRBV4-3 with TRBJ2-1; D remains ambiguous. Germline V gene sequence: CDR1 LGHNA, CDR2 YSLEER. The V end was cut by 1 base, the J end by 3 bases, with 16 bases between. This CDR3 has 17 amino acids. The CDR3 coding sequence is TGCGCCAGCAGCCAAGTAACATATCCCCCCGGCTACAATGAGCAGTTCTTC. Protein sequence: CASSQVTYPPGYNEQFF.

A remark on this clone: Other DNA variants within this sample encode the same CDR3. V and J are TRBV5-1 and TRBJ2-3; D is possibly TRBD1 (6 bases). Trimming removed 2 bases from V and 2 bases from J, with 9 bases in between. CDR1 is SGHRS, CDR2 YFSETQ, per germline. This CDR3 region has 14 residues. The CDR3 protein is CASSFGGHTDTQYF. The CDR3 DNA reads TGCGCCAGCAGCTTTGGGGGCCACACAGATACGCAGTATTTT. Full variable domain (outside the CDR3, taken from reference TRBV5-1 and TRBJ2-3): KAGVTQTPRYLIKTRGQQVTLSCSPISGHRSVSWYQQTPGQGLQFLFEYFSETQRNKGNFPGRFSGRQFSNSRSEMNVSTLELGDSALYLCASSFGGHTDTQYFGPGTRLTVL.

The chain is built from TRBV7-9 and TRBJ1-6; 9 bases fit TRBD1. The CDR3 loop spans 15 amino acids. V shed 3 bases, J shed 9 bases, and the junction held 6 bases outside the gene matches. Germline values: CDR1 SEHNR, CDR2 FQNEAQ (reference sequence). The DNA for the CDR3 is TGTGCCAGCAGCTTGGGGGCGACAGGGGGTTCACCCCTCCACTTT. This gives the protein CASSLGATGGSPLHF.

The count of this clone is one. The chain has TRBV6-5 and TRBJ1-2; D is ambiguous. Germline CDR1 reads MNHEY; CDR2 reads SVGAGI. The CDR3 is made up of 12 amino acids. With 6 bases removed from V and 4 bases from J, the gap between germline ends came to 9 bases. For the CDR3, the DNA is TGTGCCAGCAGGTTCGAGGGCTATGGCTACACCTTC. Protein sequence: CASRFEGYGYTF.

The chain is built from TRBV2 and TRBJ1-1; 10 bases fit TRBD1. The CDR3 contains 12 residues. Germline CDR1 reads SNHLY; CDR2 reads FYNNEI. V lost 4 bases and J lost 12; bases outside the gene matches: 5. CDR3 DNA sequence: TGTGCCAGCAGTGGGAGGACAGGGGGGACTTTCTTT. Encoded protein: CASSGRTGGTFF. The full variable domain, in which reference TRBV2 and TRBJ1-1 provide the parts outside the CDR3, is EPEVTQTPSHQVTQMGQEVILRCVPISNHLYFYWYRQILGQKVEFLVSFYNNEISEKSEIFDDQFSVERPDGSNFTLKIRSTKLEDSAMYFCASSGRTGGTFFGQGTRLTVV.

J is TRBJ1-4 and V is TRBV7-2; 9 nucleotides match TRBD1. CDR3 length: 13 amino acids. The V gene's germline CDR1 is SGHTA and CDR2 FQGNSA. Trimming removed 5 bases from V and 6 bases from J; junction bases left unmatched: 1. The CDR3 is CASSRQGDEKLFF. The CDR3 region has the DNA TGTGCCAGCAGCCGACAGGGGGATGAAAAACTGTTTTTT.

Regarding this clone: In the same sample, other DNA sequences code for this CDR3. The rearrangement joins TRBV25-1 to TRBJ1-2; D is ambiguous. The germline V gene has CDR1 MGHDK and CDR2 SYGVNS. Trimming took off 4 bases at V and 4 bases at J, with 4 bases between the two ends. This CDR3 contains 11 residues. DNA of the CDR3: TGTGCCAGCAGTGGGGGCTATGGCTACACCTTC. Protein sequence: CASSGGYGYTF.

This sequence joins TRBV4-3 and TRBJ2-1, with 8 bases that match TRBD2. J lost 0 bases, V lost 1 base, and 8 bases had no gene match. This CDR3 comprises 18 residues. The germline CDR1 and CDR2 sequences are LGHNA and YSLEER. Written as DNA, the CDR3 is TGCGCCAGCAGCCAAGCTCTCCGGGGGGGCAGCTCCTACAATGAGCAGTTCTTC. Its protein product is CASSQALRGGSSYNEQFF.

For the CDR3, the DNA is TGTGCCAGCAGCTTAGAGGGGACTAGGAGCGAGCAGTACTTC. Translating gives CASSLEGTRSEQYF. The chain combines TRBV7-2 with TRBJ2-7, with TRBD2 matching 8 bases. The CDR3 consists of 14 residues. Germline trimming cut 1 base from V and 6 bases from J; bases unmatched to any gene: 5. Per germline, CDR1 SGHTA and CDR2 FQGNSA.

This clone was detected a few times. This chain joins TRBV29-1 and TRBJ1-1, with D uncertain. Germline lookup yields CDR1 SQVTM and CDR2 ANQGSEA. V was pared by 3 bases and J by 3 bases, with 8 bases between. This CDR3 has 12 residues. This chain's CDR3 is CSVEVSHTEAFF. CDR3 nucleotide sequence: TGCAGCGTTGAGGTCAGCCACACTGAAGCTTTCTTT. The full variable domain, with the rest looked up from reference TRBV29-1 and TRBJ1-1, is SAVISQKPSRDICQRGTSLTIQCQVDSQVTMMFWYRQQPGQSLTLIATANQGSEATYESGFVIDKFPISRPNLTFSTLTVSNMSPEDSSIYLCSVEVSHTEAFFGQGTRLTVV.